The clone carrying this T cell receptor (beta chain) occurred many times. Antigen specificity is unknown. Sample time point: patch test 3, about 24 weeks after DPC sensitization. Treatment specified: therapeutic diphenylcyclopropenone sensitization with weekly scalp DPC. In the authors' workflow: A per-sample median of approximately 87,000 TCRs was observed, with counts ranging from about 20,000 to 690,600. TCRdb itself ran the RACE reads through MiXCR, one entry per CDR3 protein. TCRdb's processing, not the study's, gives the V and J calls here. This table has roughly 130,000 distinct CDR3 sequences, around 11% appearing once. The source of the sample is a study of human T cells and chemical hapten exposure. Regarding the study as a whole: Expanded TCRs created a significantly greater count of big CDR3 similarity clusters than controls did.

The source was whole blood, collected in connection with sensitization to the hapten diphenylcyclopropenone (DPC). The sequence was collected from a woman between 45 and 65 years old with alopecia areata. Some clones in this sample may be carry-over from other donors' samples.

CDR3 protein: CASRQDRGTTQYF. The DNA of the CDR3 is TGCGCCAGCAGACAGGACAGGGGGACGACCCAGTACTTC. J is TRBJ2-5 and V is TRBV5-1; TRBD1 aligns across 10 bases. The CDR3 consists of 13 residues. The ends lost 5 bases at V and 7 bases at J; junction bases unmatched: 5. Germline CDR1 and CDR2: SGHRS and YFSETQ.